The T cell receptor beta chain described here comes from a study of blood T cells in healthy people across ages. Whole-study findings and limits: Naive T cell percentage strongly correlated with TCR beta diversity. The unknown donor CMV status may have confounded expanded clonotype changes.

For the second PCR, which ran for about 6 to 11 cycles, a sample-barcoded 5' primer and a J-beta primer mix were used. Every molecule of cDNA carried a tag from a template-switch adaptor with 12 random nucleotides. TCRdb reprocessed the 5' RACE reads with MiXCR, giving one entry per CDR3 protein. The sample yields roughly 800,000 distinct CDR3 sequences, 50% to 65% seen once. The V gene's germline CDR1 is SGHTA and CDR2 FQGNSA. V was pared by 3 bases and J by 3 bases, with 9 bases between. This CDR3 has 13 residues. Total RNA was isolated from each sample in quantities of at least 5.5 micrograms. With regard to this clonotype: Its target is not known.

Sequenced sample: blood. The sequence was collected from a man at least 80 years old in good health. The gene calls are TRBV7-2 and TRBJ2-7, with a weak D call TRBD2 (6 bases). CDR3 sequence (DNA): TGTGCCAGCAGCTTTAGCGGTGTCTACGAGCAGTACTTC. Residues: CASSFSGVYEQYF.